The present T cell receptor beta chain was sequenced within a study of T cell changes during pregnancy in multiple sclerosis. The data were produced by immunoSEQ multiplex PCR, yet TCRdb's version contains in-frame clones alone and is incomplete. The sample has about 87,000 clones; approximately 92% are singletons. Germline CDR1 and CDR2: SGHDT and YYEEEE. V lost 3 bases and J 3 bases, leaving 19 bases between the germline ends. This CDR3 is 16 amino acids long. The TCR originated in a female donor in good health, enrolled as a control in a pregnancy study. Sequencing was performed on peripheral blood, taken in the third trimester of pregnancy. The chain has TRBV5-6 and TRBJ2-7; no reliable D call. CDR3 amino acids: CASSSLNQAQVYEQYF. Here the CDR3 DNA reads TGTGCCAGCAGCTCTTTAAACCAGGCGCAGGTCTACGAGCAGTACTTC.